This section outlines one TCR beta chain sequence together with its context. The data originate from a study of blood T cell repertoires in COVID-19. The wider study: Nucleic acid was either cDNA or gDNA, and it came from T cells, B-cell-depleted T cells, or PBMCs.

Per germline, CDR1 MNHEY and CDR2 SVGAGI. Unmatched junction bases numbered 6, after V lost 6 bases and J lost 7 bases. The CDR3 consists of 13 residues. Under the authors' procedure: The assay estimated nucleated cells by amplifying reference gene primers. Profiled with immunoSEQ multiplex PCR; TCRdb holds only in-frame clones, not every one. V and J calls and clone size come straight from that table; D and trimming were deduced from the DNA. This table holds more than 300,000 clones, roughly 86% found once. Material: peripheral blood. This TCR came from a woman in her seventies with COVID-19, enrolled during active disease. The rearrangement joins TRBV6-5 to TRBJ1-2; 9 bases agree with TRBD1. CDR3 bases: TGTGCCAGCAGAACAGGGGGCTGGGGTGGCTACACCTTC. This translates into CASRTGGWGGYTF.